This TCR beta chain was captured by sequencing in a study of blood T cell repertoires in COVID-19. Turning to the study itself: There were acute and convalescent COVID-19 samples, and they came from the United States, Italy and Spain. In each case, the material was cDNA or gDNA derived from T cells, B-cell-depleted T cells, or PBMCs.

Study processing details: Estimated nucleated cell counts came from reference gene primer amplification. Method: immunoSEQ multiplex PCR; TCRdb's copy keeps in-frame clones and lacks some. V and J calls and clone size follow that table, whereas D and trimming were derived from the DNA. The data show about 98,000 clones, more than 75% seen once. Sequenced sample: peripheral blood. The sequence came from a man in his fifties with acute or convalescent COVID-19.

The CDR3 region has the DNA TGTGCCACCAGTGACGCCGGGACAGAGAACACTGAAGCTTTCTTT. Protein sequence: CATSDAGTENTEAFF. The chain couples TRBV24-1 to TRBJ1-1, with 7 positions matching TRBD1. This CDR3 is 15 amino acids long. In germline, CDR1 is KGHDR, CDR2 SFDVKD. The trim removed 4 bases at V and 1 base at J, leaving 5 bases unmatched.